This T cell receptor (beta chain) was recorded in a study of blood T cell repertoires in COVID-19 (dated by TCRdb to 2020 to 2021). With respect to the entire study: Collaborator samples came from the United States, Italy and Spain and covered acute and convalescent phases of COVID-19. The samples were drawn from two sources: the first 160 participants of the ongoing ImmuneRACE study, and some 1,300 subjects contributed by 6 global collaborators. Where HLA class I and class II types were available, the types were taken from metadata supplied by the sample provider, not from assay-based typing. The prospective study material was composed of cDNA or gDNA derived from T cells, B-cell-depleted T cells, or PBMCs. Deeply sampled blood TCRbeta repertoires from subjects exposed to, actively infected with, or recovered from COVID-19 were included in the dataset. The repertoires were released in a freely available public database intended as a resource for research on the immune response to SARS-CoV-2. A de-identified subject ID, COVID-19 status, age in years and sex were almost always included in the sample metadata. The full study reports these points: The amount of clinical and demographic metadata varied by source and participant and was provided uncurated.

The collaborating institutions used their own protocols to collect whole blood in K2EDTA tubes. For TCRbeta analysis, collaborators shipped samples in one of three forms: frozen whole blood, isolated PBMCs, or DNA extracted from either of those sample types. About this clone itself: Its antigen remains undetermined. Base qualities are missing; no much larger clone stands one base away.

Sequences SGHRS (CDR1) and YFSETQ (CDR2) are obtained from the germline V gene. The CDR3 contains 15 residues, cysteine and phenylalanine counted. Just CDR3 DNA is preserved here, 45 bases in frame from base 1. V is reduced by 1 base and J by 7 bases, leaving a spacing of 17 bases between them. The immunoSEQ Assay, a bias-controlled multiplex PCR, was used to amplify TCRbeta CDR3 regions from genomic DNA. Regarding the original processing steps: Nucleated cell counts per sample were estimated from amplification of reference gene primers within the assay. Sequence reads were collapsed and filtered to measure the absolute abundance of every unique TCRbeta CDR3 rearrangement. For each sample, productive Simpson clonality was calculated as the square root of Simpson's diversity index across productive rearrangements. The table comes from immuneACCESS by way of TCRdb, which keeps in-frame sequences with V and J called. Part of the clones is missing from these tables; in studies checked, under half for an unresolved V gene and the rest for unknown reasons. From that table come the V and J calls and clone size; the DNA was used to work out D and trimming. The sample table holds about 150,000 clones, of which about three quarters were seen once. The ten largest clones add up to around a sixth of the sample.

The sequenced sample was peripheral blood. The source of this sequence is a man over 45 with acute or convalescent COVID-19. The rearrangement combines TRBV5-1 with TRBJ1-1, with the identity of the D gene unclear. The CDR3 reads CASSLFTLAANEAFF. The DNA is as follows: TGCGCCAGCAGCTTGTTCACGTTGGCAGCGAATGAAGCTTTCTTT.